Below, one TCR beta chain is given with its context. Antigen unknown. Germline CDR1 is MGHRA and CDR2 is YSYEKL. This CDR3 comprises 18 residues. J lost 4 bases, V lost 0 bases, and 12 bases had no gene match. The entry originates in a study of T cell repertoires in cytomegalovirus infection. TCRdb re-called the reads with MiXCR, one entry per CDR3 protein. The sample carries approximately 270,000 distinct CDR3 sequences, about 20% recorded once. The source material was cultured PBMCs, sampled from culture after CMV antigen stimulation. The chain couples TRBV4-1 to TRBJ1-1; 9 bases fit TRBD1. The clonotype was recovered from a human donor in good health (CMV status not recorded). Some clones in this sample may be carry-over from other donors' samples. Here the CDR3 DNA reads TGCGCCAGCAGCCAAGATACAGGGGGCTCAGAGTTGGCCACTGAAGCTTTCTTT. Translated: CASSQDTGGSELATEAFF.